One sample yielded the 21 T cell receptor beta chains listed below, sequenced in a study of regulatory T cells in long-lasting Graves disease. Time point reported: newly diagnosed GD, antithyroid drugs for less than 3 months. PBMCs were the source of the RNA used for TCR sequencing. The authors built TCR beta libraries using iRepertoire HTBI primers and Arm-PCR of CDR3 regions. TCRdb reprocessed the multiplex PCR reads via MiXCR and lists one record per CDR3 protein. Of around 250,000 distinct CDR3 sequences in the sample, around 19% were seen once. These sequences were also reported in another study, on T cells in Graves' hyperthyroidism and ophthalmopathy.

Source: peripheral blood mononuclear cells (PBMCs), taken at new diagnosis, from a patient treated with antithyroid drugs. The receptors here all came from a woman under 40 with Graves disease.

In its sample, this clonotype was seen many times. This rearrangement joins TRBV6-1 to TRBJ1-3, with D unresolved. The V and J ends lost 4 bases and 1 base respectively, with 8 bases between them. This CDR3 is built from 14 residues. Germline CDR1 and CDR2: MNHNS and SASEGT. DNA of the CDR3: TGTGCCAGCAGTGCGAACAGATCTGGAAACACCATATATTTT. As protein: CASSANRSGNTIYF.

The V gene is TRBV10-3, the J gene TRBJ2-1; D gene unclear. V shed 6 bases and J shed 7 bases, with 10 bases lying between them. CDR1 and CDR2 from the germline V gene are ENHRY and SYGVKD. The CDR3 is 12 amino acids. The CDR3 bases are TGTGCCATCAGACACCTGGAGAATGAGCAGTTCTTC. Protein sequence: CAIRHLENEQFF.

This clonotype was seen ten or more times. The junction departs from germline at one end; a sequencing error may be responsible. The gene calls are TRBV5-1 and TRBJ1-6; 10 positions match TRBD1. This CDR3 contains 15 residues. Germline V gene data show CDR1 as SGHRS and CDR2 as YFSETQ. CDR3 residues: CASSLTTGGNSPLHF. The DNA of the CDR3 is TGTGCCAGCAGTCTGACGACAGGGGGCAATTCACCCCTCCACTTT.

The V and J genes are TRBV5-4 and TRBJ1-1, with 8 bases aligning to TRBD1. The J segment lost 1 base and the V segment lost 4 bases, leaving 9 bases of the junction unmatched. Germline V gene sequence: CDR1 SGHNT, CDR2 YYREEE (reference sequence). This CDR3 contains 16 residues. Here the CDR3 DNA reads TGTGCCAGCAGCCGTGAGGGGACAGGCGGGAACACTGAAGCTTTCTTT. Translating it yields CASSREGTGGNTEAFF.

This clonotype was detected ten times or more. This chain connects TRBV20-1 to TRBJ2-7; 10 bases fit TRBD1. CDR3 length equals 13 residues. CDR1 and CDR2 (germline): DFQATT, SNEGSKA (reference sequence). Germline trimming cut 6 bases from V and 5 bases from J; bases unmatched to any gene: 7. CDR3 nucleotide sequence: TGCAGTGCCCCGGACAGGGGGAGCAACGAGCAGTACTTC. Its protein is CSAPDRGSNEQYF.

This clonotype has at least ten counts. This chain links TRBV6-2 or TRBV6-3 with TRBJ2-1; D may be TRBD1 (7 bases). The germline CDR1 and CDR2 sequences are MNHEY and SVGEGT. The CDR3 spans 15 residues. Trimming took 6 bases from V and 6 from J, leaving 18 bases between them. CDR3 amino acids: CASRADYRGSNEQFF. The CDR3 region has the DNA TGTGCCAGCAGGGCGGACTACAGGGGATCCAATGAGCAGTTCTTC.

The sample holds many counts of this clonotype. This rearrangement joins TRBV6-1 to TRBJ1-5, with 7 bases identical to TRBD1. The V segment lost 5 bases and the J segment 7 bases; nucleotides outside the gene matches: 8. The CDR3 length is 14 residues. Germline V gives CDR1 MNHNS, CDR2 SASEGT. The CDR3, as DNA: TGTGCCAGCAGTAACCGACAGGGTCTCCAGCCCCAGCATTTT. It encodes CASSNRQGLQPQHF.

This clonotype was observed at least ten times. The chain recombines TRBV7-9 with TRBJ1-1; 7 nucleotides agree with TRBD1. Germline lookup yields CDR1 SEHNR and CDR2 FQNEAQ (reference sequence). The CDR3 is made up of 14 amino acids. The V gene end was trimmed by 5 bases and the J gene end by 3 bases; junction bases not matched to a gene: 6. CDR3 nucleotides: TGTGCCAGCAGCGTACAGGGGATGCACACTGAAGCTTTCTTT. Protein product: CASSVQGMHTEAFF.

This clonotype was observed at least ten times. The chain combines TRBV6-9 with TRBJ2-5, with 10 bases lining up with TRBD2. The CDR3 consists of 14 residues. The junction had 3 bases not matched to a gene; V was cut back by 4 bases and J by 4 bases. CDR1 is MNHGY, CDR2 SVAAGI, per germline. The CDR3 nucleotides read TGTGCCAGCAGTTGGACTAGCGGCGCAGAGACCCAGTACTTC. This translates into CASSWTSGAETQYF.

This clonotype was counted ten times or more. The V and J genes are TRBV24-1 and TRBJ1-3; the match to TRBD1 covers 7 bases. The CDR3 sequence is 15 residues long. Per the germline V gene, CDR1 is KGHDR and CDR2 is SFDVKD. V lost 4 bases and J lost 4; bases outside the gene matches: 6. The CDR3 is CATSDSTGYGNTIYF. CDR3 DNA sequence: TGTGCCACCAGTGACTCGACAGGGTACGGAAACACCATATATTTT.

This clonotype showed up many times. This chain connects TRBV6-1 to TRBJ2-1; tentatively, D is TRBD2 (7 bases). The CDR3 has 15 residues. Germline CDR1 MNHNS, CDR2 SASEGT. The V and J ends lost 5 bases and 0 bases respectively, with 11 bases between them. DNA of the CDR3: TGTGCCAGCAGTCGGGCGGGGGCCTCCTACAATGAGCAGTTCTTC. Translating gives CASSRAGASYNEQFF.

This clonotype was seen once. A much larger clone sits a single nucleotide away, making a read error possible. The CDR3 reads CASRKNGIPDTQYF. The DNA of the CDR3 is TGCGCCAGCCGCAAGAACGGTATACCAGATACGCAGTATTTT. This chain joins TRBV5-1 and TRBJ2-3; D is uncertain. This CDR3 is built from 14 residues. CDR1 and CDR2 (germline): SGHRS, YFSETQ. Trimming cost V 7 bases and J 4 bases, with 16 bases left between them.

There are many counts of this clonotype. V usage is TRBV6-5 and J usage is TRBJ1-1; D remains unclear. Trimming removed 2 bases from V and 5 bases from J, with 12 bases in between. CDR3 length equals 14 residues. Germline loops: CDR1 MNHEY, CDR2 SVGAGI. The CDR3, as DNA: TGTGCCAGCAGTTACCTATCCGGGAGAACTGAAGCTTTCTTT. It encodes CASSYLSGRTEAFF.

This clonotype occurred many times. The V gene is TRBV5-5, the J gene TRBJ1-5; a possible D gene is TRBD1 (5 bases). Germline CDR1 is SGHKS and CDR2 is YYEKEE (reference sequence). V lost 5 bases and J lost 7, with 16 bases in between. The CDR3 has 14 amino acids. Here the CDR3 reads CASSSDRLGQPQHF. The CDR3 nucleotides are TGTGCCAGCAGTTCAGACAGATTAGGCCAGCCCCAGCATTTT.

This clonotype was recorded many times. The chain joins TRBV18 to TRBJ1-1; D is undetermined. Trimming removed 2 bases at V and 10 bases at J, with 14 bases between. The CDR3 contains 13 residues. From germline, CDR1 is KGHSH and CDR2 LQKENI. The chain's CDR3 is CASSPNPRPGAFF. In DNA, the CDR3 is TGTGCCAGCTCACCAAATCCCAGACCGGGAGCTTTCTTT. Variable domain in full (rest from reference TRBV18 and TRBJ1-1): NAGVMQNPRHLVRRRGQEARLRCSPMKGHSHVYWYRQLPEEGLKFMVYLQKENIIDESGMPKERFSAEFPKEGPSILRIQQVVRGDSAAYFCASSPNPRPGAFFGQGTRLTVV.

This chain uses TRBV18 with TRBJ2-6; D unclear. Trimming removed 3 bases at V and 4 bases at J, with 10 bases between. The CDR3 sequence is 15 residues long. Germline-derived CDR1 and CDR2 are KGHSH and LQKENI. CDR3 in amino acids: CASSPLESGANVLTF. CDR3 nucleotides: TGTGCCAGCTCACCGCTGGAGTCCGGGGCCAACGTCCTGACTTTC.

V usage is TRBV4-1 and J usage is TRBJ2-7; D might be TRBD1 or TRBD2, each matching 5 bases. Germline CDR1 and CDR2: MGHRA and YSYEKL. V was clipped by 0 bases and J by 3 bases, with 9 bases between them. There are 14 residues in the CDR3. CDR3 sequence (DNA): TGCGCCAGCAGCCAAGATTATGGGGGCTACGAGCAGTACTTC. It specifies CASSQDYGGYEQYF.

CDR3 in amino acids: CASSPEYGQGAKYNSPLHF. CDR3 sequence (DNA): TGTGCCAGCTCACCCGAGTACGGACAGGGGGCAAAATATAATTCACCCCTCCACTTT. The chain uses TRBV18 and TRBJ1-6; 11 nucleotides line up with TRBD1. The CDR3 totals 19 residues. Per the germline V gene, CDR1 is KGHSH and CDR2 is LQKENI. The V segment lost 3 bases and the J segment 4 bases; nucleotides outside the gene matches: 11.

Regarding this clonotype: This sequence is one base from a far larger clone and is likely a read error. This chain links TRBV6-2 or TRBV6-3 with TRBJ1-1; D not certain. This CDR3 has 15 amino acids. Germline V gene data show CDR1 as MNHEY and CDR2 as SVGEGT. CDR3 nucleotide sequence: TGTGCCAGCGGTTACGGCATCAATGAGAACACTGAAGCTTTCTTT. It translates to CASGYGINENTEAFF.

Points on this clonotype: Because the CDR3 is missing its conserved closing phenylalanine or tryptophan, this is likely a read error. The J gene is TRBJ2-6, the V gene TRBV12-5; 8 nucleotides line up with TRBD1. CDR1 and CDR2 (germline): LGHNT, FRNRAP. The CDR3 contains 21 residues. Trimming removed 3 bases from V and 0 bases from J; junction bases left unmatched: 16. In nucleotides, the CDR3 is TGTGCTAGTGGTTTTGGGAGAACTGGACAGGGTCGAAGCTCTGGGGCCAACGTCCTGACTTTA. This encodes CASGFGRTGQGRSSGANVLTL.

This clonotype showed up many times. The chain links TRBV3-1 to TRBJ2-7; no reliable D call. The CDR3 sequence is 15 residues long. From germline, CDR1 is LGHDT and CDR2 YNNKEL (reference sequence). The V and J ends lost 1 base and 4 bases respectively, with 14 bases between them. The CDR3 spells CASSQALGLRYEQYF. Written as DNA, the CDR3 is TGTGCCAGCAGCCAAGCTCTGGGTCTCCGATACGAGCAGTACTTC.